The present T cell receptor beta chain was sequenced within a study of T cells in localized non-small cell lung cancer. Study-wide results and caveats: Blood T cell density predicted longer survival; adjacent-lung clonality, shorter.

Trimming stripped 2 bases from V and 4 bases from J, with 11 bases between. There are 14 residues in the CDR3. Germline values: CDR1 WSHSY, CDR2 SAAADI. Comments on this clone: Its antigen is as yet unknown.

Assay used: immunoSEQ multiplex PCR; TCRdb lists only in-frame clones, some missing. The sample consists of around 26,000 clones, 90% of them appearing once. The specimen was peripheral blood, collected before any cancer treatment. The clonotype originates from a woman aged 40-70 years with stage I lung adenocarcinoma. The genes are TRBV10-2 and TRBJ2-5; possible D gene TRBD1, 6 bases. CDR3 sequence reads: CASSETGIGETQYF. The CDR3 DNA reads as TGCGCCAGCAGTGAGACAGGGATCGGAGAGACCCAGTACTTC.